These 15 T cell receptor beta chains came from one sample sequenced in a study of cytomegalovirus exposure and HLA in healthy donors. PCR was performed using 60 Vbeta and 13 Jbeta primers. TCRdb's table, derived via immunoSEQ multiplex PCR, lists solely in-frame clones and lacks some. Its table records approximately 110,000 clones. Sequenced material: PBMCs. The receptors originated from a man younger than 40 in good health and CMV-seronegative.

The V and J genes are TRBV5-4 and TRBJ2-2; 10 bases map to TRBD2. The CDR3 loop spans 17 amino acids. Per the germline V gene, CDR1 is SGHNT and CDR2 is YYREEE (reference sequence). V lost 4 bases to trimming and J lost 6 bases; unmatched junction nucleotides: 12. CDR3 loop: CASSLQPSGRAAGELFF. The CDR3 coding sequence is TGTGCCAGCAGCCTACAACCAAGCGGGAGGGCGGCCGGGGAGCTGTTTTTT.

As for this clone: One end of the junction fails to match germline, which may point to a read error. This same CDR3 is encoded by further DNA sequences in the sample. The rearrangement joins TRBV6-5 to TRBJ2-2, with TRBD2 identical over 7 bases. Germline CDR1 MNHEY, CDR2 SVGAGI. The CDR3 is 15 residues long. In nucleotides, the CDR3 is TGCGCCAGCAGTCCGCCGGGGGGAGGCACCGGGGAGCTGTTTTTT. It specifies CASSPPGGGTGELFF.

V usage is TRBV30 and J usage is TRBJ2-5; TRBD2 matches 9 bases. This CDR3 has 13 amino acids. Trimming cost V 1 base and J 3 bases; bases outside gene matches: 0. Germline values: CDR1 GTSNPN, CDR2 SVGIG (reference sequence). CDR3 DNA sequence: TGTGCCTGGAGTGGACTAGCGGAAGAGACCCAGTACTTC. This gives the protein CAWSGLAEETQYF.

CDR3: CASSPSWFGGELFF. Written as DNA, the CDR3 is TGTGCCAGCAGCCCTAGTTGGTTCGGCGGGGAGCTGTTTTTT. The gene calls are TRBV11-3 and TRBJ2-2; no definite D call. The CDR3 has 14 amino acids. Looked up from germline, CDR1 is SGHNT and CDR2 is YENEEA. The V gene lost 5 bases and the J gene lost 7 bases, with 14 bases spanning the gap.

The CDR3 coding sequence is TGCAGCGCGGAGGGTCTCGGCGAGCAGTACTTC. Protein product: CSAEGLGEQYF. The chain couples TRBV29-1 to TRBJ2-7; D is possibly TRBD2 (6 bases). In germline, CDR1 is SQVTM, CDR2 ANQGSEA. The CDR3 has 11 amino acids. The V and J ends lost 7 bases and 6 bases respectively, with 13 bases between them.

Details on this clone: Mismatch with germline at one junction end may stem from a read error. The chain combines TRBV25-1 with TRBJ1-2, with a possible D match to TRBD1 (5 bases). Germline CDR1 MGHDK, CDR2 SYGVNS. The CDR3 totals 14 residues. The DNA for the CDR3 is TGTGCCAACAGTGCCCCAGGGCGGCAGGGAGGCTACACCTTC. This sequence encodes CANSAPGRQGGYTF.

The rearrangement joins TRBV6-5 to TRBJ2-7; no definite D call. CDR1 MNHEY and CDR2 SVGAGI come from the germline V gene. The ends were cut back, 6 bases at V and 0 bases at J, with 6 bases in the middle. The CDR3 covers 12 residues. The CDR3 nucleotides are TGTGCCAGCAGCCTTCCCTCCTACGAGCAGTACTTC. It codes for CASSLPSYEQYF.

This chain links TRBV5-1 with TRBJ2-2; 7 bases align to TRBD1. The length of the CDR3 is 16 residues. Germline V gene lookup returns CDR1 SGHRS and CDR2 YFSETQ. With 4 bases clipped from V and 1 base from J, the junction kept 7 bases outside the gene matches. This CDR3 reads CASSLDRAMNTGELFF. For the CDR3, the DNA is TGCGCCAGCAGCCTCGACAGGGCGATGAACACCGGGGAGCTGTTTTTT. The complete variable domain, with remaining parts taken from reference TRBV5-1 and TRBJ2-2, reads KAGVTQTPRYLIKTRGQQVTLSCSPISGHRSVSWYQQTPGQGLQFLFEYFSETQRNKGNFPGRFSGRQFSNSRSEMNVSTLELGDSALYLCASSLDRAMNTGELFFGEGSRLTVL.

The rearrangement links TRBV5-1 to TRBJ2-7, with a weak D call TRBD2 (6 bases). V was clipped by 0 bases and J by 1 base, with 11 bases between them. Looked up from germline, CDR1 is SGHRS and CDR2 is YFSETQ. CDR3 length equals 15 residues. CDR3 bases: TGCGCCAGCAGCTTGGACCGGGAGATTTCCTACGAGCAGTACTTC. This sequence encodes CASSLDREISYEQYF.

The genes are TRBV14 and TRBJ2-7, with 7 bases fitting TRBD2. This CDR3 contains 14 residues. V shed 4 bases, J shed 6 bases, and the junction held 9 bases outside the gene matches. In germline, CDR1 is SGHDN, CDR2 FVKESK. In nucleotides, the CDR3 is TGTGCCAGCAGCCTGGTGGGAGGGCCTTCCGAGCAGTACTTC. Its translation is CASSLVGGPSEQYF.

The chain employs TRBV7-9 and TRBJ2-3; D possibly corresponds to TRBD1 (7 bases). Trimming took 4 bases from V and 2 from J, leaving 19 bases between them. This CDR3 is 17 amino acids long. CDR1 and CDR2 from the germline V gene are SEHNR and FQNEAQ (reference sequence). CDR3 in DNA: TGTGCCAGCAGCTCGAGCTGGCAGGGGGGCCTCACAGATACGCAGTATTTT. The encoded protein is CASSSSWQGGLTDTQYF.

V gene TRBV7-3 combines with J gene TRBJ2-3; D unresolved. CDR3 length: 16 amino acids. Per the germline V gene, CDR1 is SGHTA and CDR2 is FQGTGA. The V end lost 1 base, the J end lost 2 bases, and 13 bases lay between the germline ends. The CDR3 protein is CASSLNPSPVTDTQYF. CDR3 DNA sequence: TGTGCCAGCAGCTTAAACCCCTCCCCAGTCACAGATACGCAGTATTTT.

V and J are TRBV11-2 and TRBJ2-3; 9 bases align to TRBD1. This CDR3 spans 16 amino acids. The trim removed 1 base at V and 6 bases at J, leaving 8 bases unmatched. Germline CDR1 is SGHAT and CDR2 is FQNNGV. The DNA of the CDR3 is TGTGCCAGCAGCTTAGCCAGGGACAGGGTAGGGGATACGCAGTATTTT. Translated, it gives CASSLARDRVGDTQYF.

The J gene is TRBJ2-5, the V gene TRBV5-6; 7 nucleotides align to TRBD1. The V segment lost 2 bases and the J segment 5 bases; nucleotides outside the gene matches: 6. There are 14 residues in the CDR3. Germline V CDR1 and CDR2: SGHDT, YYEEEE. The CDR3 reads CASSFRQGWETQYF. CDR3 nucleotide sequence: TGTGCCAGCAGCTTTCGACAGGGCTGGGAGACCCAGTACTTC.

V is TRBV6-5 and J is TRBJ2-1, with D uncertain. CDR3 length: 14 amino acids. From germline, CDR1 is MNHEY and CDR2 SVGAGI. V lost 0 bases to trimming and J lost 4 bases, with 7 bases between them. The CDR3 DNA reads TGTGCCAGCAGTTACTCACGGGTTTACAATGAGCAGTTCTTC. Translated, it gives CASSYSRVYNEQFF.